Below are 17 T cell receptor beta chains sequenced from a single sample in a study of blood T cell repertoires in COVID-19. This table comes from immunoSEQ multiplex PCR, and its TCRdb copy is limited to in-frame clones, with some not included. The sample includes about 250,000 clones, around 90% of them seen just once. The sample comprised peripheral blood. The receptor source for this set is a woman aged 40 to 49 who had recovered from COVID-19.

The chain joins TRBV10-3 to TRBJ2-7, with 9 bases lining up with TRBD2. V shed 9 bases and J 6 bases; nucleotides not matched to a gene: 6. The length of the CDR3 is 12 residues. Germline V gene data show CDR1 as ENHRY and CDR2 as SYGVKD. The CDR3 region has the DNA TGTGCCATTCAGCGGGAGGCGGGCGAGCAGTACTTC. Translation: CAIQREAGEQYF.

The rearrangement links TRBV7-9 to TRBJ2-5; 11 bases line up with TRBD1. The germline V gene encodes CDR1 SEHNR and CDR2 FQNEAQ (reference sequence). V shed 5 bases and J 1 base; nucleotides not matched to a gene: 6. CDR3 size: 16 residues. The CDR3 sequence: CASSPGTGGLQETQYF. The CDR3 DNA reads TGTGCCAGCAGCCCGGGGACAGGGGGTCTCCAAGAGACCCAGTACTTC.

J is TRBJ1-3 and V is TRBV10-3; weak D call: TRBD1 (6 bases). Trimming removed 10 bases from V and 5 bases from J, with 15 bases in between. Germline V gene data show CDR1 as ENHRY and CDR2 as SYGVKD. The CDR3 contains 13 residues. The CDR3 region is CATHREQRNTIYF. CDR3 DNA: TGTGCCACCCACAGGGAACAACGAAACACCATATATTTT.

The chain employs TRBV3-1 (or the pseudogene TRBV3-2) and TRBJ2-3; 8 bases align to TRBD2. The CDR3 is 19 amino acids. Germline values: CDR1 LGHDT, CDR2 YNNKEL (reference sequence). J was trimmed by 4 bases and V by 1 base; bases with no gene match: 16. The CDR3 reads CASSQAETSDTGPPDTQYF. CDR3 coding DNA: TGTGCCAGCAGCCAAGCGGAGACTAGCGACACGGGCCCCCCAGATACGCAGTATTTT.

The chain is built from TRBV2 and TRBJ2-5, with TRBD1 as a possible D gene (5 bases). Germline CDR1 is SNHLY and CDR2 is FYNNEI. The V end was cut by 6 bases, the J end by 5 bases, with 10 bases between. The CDR3 loop spans 12 amino acids. DNA for the CDR3: TGTGCCAGCAGCAGGGAAAGTGAGACCCAGTACTTC. The encoded protein is CASSRESETQYF.

This chain joins TRBV7-9 and TRBJ2-2; the match to TRBD2 covers 9 bases. Germline values: CDR1 SEHNR, CDR2 FQNEAQ (reference sequence). The J segment lost 0 bases and the V segment lost 5 bases, leaving 7 bases of the junction unmatched. This CDR3 is built from 17 residues. The CDR3 coding sequence is TGTGCCAGCAGCCCCCCGGGACTAGCAGCGAACACCGGGGAGCTGTTTTTT. This codes for CASSPPGLAANTGELFF. Full variable domain (rest looked up from reference TRBV7-9 and TRBJ2-2): DTGVSQNPRHKITKRGQNVTFRCDPISEHNRLYWYRQTLGQGPEFLTYFQNEAQLEKSRLLSDRFSAERPKGSFSTLEIQRTEQGDSAMYLCASSPPGLAANTGELFFGEGSRLTVL.

The chain is built from TRBV29-1 and TRBJ2-5; tentative D call: TRBD1 (7 bases). CDR1 is SQVTM, CDR2 ANQGSEA, per germline. Trimming removed 6 bases at V and 5 bases at J, with 19 bases between. The CDR3 is made up of 14 amino acids. CDR3: CSVPIGGAGETQYF. The CDR3 nucleotides read TGCAGCGTACCCATAGGGGGCGCGGGGGAGACCCAGTACTTC.

As for this clone: The sample has other DNA sequences that encode this CDR3 too. The rearrangement joins TRBV18 to TRBJ2-7; 14 nucleotides align to TRBD2. Looked up from germline, CDR1 is KGHSH and CDR2 is LQKENI. This CDR3 spans 15 amino acids. The V gene end was trimmed by 3 bases and the J gene end by 2 bases; junction bases not matched to a gene: 0. CDR3 DNA: TGTGCCAGCTCACCGGGACTAGCGGGGGCCTACGAGCAGTACTTC. Translating gives CASSPGLAGAYEQYF.

The rearrangement uses TRBV6-4 and TRBJ2-7, with 11 bases that match TRBD2. The CDR3 length is 17 residues. J lost 3 bases, V lost 3 bases, and 10 bases had no gene match. Germline V gives CDR1 MRHNA, CDR2 SNTAGT. CDR3 coding DNA: TGTGCCAGCAGTGAGCCGGGTCTAGCGGGAGGTAGCTACGAGCAGTACTTC. Encoded protein: CASSEPGLAGGSYEQYF.

The genes are TRBV6-5 and TRBJ2-5; tentatively, D is TRBD2 (5 bases). Germline V gene sequence: CDR1 MNHEY, CDR2 SVGAGI. With 5 bases removed from V and 2 bases from J, the gap between germline ends came to 12 bases. The CDR3 runs 14 residues. CDR3 loop: CASSNGPGQETQYF. The CDR3 nucleotides are TGTGCCAGCAGTAACGGGCCGGGACAAGAGACCCAGTACTTC.

The genes are TRBV27 and TRBJ1-2; D may be TRBD1 (6 bases). Germline V gene data show CDR1 as MNHEY and CDR2 as SMNVEV (reference sequence). This CDR3 comprises 14 residues. V lost 4 bases and J lost 2, with 11 bases in between. The CDR3, as DNA: TGTGCCAGCAGTTCAGCGCAGGGGAACTATGGCTACACCTTC. Protein: CASSSAQGNYGYTF.

The chain has TRBV29-1 and TRBJ2-7; 8 bases align to TRBD1. V was pared by 4 bases and J by 0 bases, with 5 bases of the junction left unmatched. Germline V gene sequence: CDR1 SQVTM, CDR2 ANQGSEA. The CDR3 runs to 14 residues. The CDR3 DNA follows: TGCAGCGTTGTGAGGGACAGGAGCTCCTACGAGCAGTACTTC. Its translation is CSVVRDRSSYEQYF.

This clone came up once. V usage is TRBV3-1 (or the pseudogene TRBV3-2) and J usage is TRBJ2-1; a weak D match, TRBD2 (6 bases). Germline V lookup: CDR1 LGHDT, CDR2 YNNKEL (reference sequence). Between the trimmed V and J ends, which lost 3 bases and 7 bases, there was a span of 16 bases. The CDR3 totals 15 residues. CDR3 in DNA: TGTGCCAGCAGCCAGGGACTCCCCCCAAGGAATGAGCAGTTCTTC. Its protein product is CASSQGLPPRNEQFF.

The chain recombines TRBV7-2 with TRBJ2-3; 9 bases agree with TRBD2. This CDR3 has 15 residues. The ends lost 5 bases at V and 2 bases at J; junction bases unmatched: 5. Germline assignment: CDR1 SGHTA and CDR2 FQGNSA. CDR3 nucleotides: TGTGCCAGCAGCAAGGGACTAGCCCTCACAGATACGCAGTATTTT. It encodes CASSKGLALTDTQYF.

This sequence joins TRBV4-1 and TRBJ1-5, with a weak D call TRBD1 (5 bases). This CDR3 has 14 amino acids. From germline, CDR1 is MGHRA and CDR2 YSYEKL. Trimming removed 6 bases from V and 4 bases from J, with 13 bases in between. The CDR3 DNA reads TGCGCCAGCAGTTCAGGGTTGGGGAATCAGCCCCAGCATTTT. It encodes CASSSGLGNQPQHF.

The CDR3 DNA follows: TGTGCTAGTGGCACGGGACACGCGAACACCGGGGAGCTGTTTTTT. It encodes CASGTGHANTGELFF. The chain links TRBV12-5 to TRBJ2-2; D perhaps matches TRBD1 (6 bases). Germline CDR1 LGHNT, CDR2 FRNRAP. The CDR3 length is 15 residues. Trimming cost V 6 bases and J 0 bases, with 11 bases left between them. The whole variable domain, filled in from reference TRBV12-5 and TRBJ2-2, reads DARVTQTPRHKVTEMGQEVTMRCQPILGHNTVFWYRQTMMQGLELLAYFRNRAPLDDSGMPKDRFSAEMPDATLATLKIQPSEPRDSAVYFCASGTGHANTGELFFGEGSRLTVL.

The gene calls are TRBV7-9 and TRBJ2-2, with 7 nucleotides matching TRBD1. There are 15 residues in the CDR3. From germline, CDR1 is SEHNR and CDR2 FQNEAQ (reference sequence). V lost 5 bases to trimming and J lost 2 bases; unmatched junction nucleotides: 5. CDR3 bases: TGTGCCAGCAGCCGGGGACAGTTAAACACCGGGGAGCTGTTTTTT. It yields the protein CASSRGQLNTGELFF. Filled out from reference TRBV7-9 and TRBJ2-2, the complete variable domain reads DTGVSQNPRHKITKRGQNVTFRCDPISEHNRLYWYRQTLGQGPEFLTYFQNEAQLEKSRLLSDRFSAERPKGSFSTLEIQRTEQGDSAMYLCASSRGQLNTGELFFGEGSRLTVL.